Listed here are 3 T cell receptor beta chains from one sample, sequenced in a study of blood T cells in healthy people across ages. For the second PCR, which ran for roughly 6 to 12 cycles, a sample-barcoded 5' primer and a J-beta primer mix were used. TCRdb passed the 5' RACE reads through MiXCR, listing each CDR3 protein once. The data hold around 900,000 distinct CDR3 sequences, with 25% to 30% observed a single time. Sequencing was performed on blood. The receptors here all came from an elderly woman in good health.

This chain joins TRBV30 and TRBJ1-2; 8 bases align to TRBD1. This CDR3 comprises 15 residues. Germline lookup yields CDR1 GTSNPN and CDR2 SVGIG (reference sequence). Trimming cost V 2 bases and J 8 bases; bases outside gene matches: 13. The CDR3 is CAWSPRTGKREGYTF. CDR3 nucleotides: TGTGCCTGGAGTCCACGGACAGGGAAACGAGAAGGCTACACCTTC.

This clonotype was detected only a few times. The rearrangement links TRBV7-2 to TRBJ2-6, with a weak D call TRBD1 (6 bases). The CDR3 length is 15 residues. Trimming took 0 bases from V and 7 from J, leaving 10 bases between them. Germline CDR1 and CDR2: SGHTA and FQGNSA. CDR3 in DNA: TGTGCCAGCAGCTTAGCGACAGGCAGAGCCAACGTCCTGACTTTC. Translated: CASSLATGRANVLTF.

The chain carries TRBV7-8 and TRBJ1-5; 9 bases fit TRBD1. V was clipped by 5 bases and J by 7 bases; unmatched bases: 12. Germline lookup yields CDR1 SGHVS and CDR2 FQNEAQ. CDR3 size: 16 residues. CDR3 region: CASSPMGQGVGQPQHF. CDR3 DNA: TGTGCCAGCAGCCCGATGGGACAGGGCGTTGGCCAGCCCCAGCATTTT.